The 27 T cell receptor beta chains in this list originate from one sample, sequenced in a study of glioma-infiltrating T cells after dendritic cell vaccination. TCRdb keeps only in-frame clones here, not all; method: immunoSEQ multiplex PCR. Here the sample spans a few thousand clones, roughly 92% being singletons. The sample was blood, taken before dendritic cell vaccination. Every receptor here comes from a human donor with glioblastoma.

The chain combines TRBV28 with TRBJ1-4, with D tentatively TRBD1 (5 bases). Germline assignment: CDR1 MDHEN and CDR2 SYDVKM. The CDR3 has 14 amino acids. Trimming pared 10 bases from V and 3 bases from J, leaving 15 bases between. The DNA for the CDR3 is TGTGCCACGGCGAAAGGGGTTGCTAATGAAAAACTGTTTTTT. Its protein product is CATAKGVANEKLFF.

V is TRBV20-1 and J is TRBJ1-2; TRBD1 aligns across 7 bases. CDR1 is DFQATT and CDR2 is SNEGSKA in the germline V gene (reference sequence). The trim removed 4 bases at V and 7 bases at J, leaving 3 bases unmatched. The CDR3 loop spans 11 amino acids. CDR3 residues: CSAIGTAGYTF. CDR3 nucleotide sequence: TGCAGTGCTATCGGGACAGCTGGCTACACCTTC.

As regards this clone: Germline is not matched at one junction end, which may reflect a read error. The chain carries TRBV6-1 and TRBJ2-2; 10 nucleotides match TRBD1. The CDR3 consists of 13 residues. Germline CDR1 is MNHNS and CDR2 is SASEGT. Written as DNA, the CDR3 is TGTGCCAGCAGTGAGGACGTGCTGGGACAGGGGATTTTT. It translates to CASSEDVLGQGIF.

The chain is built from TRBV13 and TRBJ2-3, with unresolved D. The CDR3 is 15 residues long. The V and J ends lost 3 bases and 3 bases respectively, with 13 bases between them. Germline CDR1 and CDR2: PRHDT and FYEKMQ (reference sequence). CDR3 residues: CASSFYVTTTDTQYF. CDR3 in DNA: TGTGCCAGCAGCTTTTACGTGACAACGACAGATACGCAGTATTTT.

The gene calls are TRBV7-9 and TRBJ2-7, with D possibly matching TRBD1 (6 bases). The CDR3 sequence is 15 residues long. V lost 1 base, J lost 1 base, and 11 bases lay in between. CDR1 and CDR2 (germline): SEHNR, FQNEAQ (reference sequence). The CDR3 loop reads CASSLVAGVSYEQYF. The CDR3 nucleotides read TGTGCCAGCAGCTTAGTAGCAGGGGTGTCCTACGAGCAGTACTTC.

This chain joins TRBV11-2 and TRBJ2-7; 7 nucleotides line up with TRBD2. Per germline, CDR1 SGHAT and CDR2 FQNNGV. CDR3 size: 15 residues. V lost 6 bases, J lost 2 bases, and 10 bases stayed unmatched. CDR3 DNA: TGTGCCAGCAGGTTGCTAGCGGCACTCACCTACGAGCAGTACTTC. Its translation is CASRLLAALTYEQYF.

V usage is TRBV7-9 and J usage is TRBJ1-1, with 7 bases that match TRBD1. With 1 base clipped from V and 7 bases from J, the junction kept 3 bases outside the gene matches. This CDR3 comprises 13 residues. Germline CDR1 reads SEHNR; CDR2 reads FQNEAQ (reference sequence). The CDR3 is CASSLGGGSEAFF. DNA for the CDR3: TGTGCCAGCAGCTTAGGAGGGGGCAGTGAAGCTTTCTTT.

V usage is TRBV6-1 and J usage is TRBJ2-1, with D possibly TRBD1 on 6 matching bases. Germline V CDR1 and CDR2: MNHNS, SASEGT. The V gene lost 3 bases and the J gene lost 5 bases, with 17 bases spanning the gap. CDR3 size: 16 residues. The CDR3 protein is CASSDTGHPKHNEQFF. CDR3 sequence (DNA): TGTGCCAGCAGTGATACGGGACACCCAAAGCACAATGAGCAGTTCTTC.

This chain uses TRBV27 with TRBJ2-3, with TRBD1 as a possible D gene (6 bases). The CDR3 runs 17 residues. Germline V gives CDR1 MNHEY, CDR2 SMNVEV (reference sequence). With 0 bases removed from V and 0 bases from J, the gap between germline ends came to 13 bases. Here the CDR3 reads CASSLSVGTTSTDTQYF. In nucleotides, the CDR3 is TGTGCCAGCAGTTTATCGGTCGGGACAACTAGCACAGATACGCAGTATTTT.

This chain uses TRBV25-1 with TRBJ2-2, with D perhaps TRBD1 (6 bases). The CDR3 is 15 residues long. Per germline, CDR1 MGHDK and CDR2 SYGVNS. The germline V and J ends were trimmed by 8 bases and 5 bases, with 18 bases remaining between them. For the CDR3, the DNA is TGTGCCAGCGAGGGGGAACAGGGAATTACCGGGGAGCTGTTTTTT. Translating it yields CASEGEQGITGELFF.

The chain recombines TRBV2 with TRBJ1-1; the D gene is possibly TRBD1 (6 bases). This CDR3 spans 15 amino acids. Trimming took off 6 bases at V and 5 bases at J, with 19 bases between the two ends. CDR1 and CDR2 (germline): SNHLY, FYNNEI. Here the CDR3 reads CASSFSRVQGTEAFF. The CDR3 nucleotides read TGTGCCAGCAGCTTTAGCAGGGTCCAGGGGACTGAAGCTTTCTTT.

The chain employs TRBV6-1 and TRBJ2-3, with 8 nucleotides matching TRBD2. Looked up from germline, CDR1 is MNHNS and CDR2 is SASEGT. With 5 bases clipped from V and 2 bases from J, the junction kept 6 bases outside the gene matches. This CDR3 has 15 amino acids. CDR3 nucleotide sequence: TGTGCCAGCAGTTCCTTAGCGGGAACCACAGATACGCAGTATTTT. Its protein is CASSSLAGTTDTQYF.

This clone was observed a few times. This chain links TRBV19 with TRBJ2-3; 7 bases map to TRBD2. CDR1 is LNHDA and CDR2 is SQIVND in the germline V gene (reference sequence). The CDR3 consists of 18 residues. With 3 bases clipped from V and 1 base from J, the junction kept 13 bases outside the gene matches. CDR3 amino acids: CASSMTPRLAAGTDTQYF. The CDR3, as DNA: TGTGCCAGTAGTATGACCCCCAGACTAGCAGCGGGCACAGATACGCAGTATTTT. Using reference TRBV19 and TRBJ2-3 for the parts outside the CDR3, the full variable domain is DGGITQSPKYLFRKEGQNVTLSCEQNLNHDAMYWYRQDPGQGLRLIYYSQIVNDFQKGDIAEGYSVSREKKESFPLTVTSAQKNPTAFYLCASSMTPRLAAGTDTQYFGPGTRLTVL.

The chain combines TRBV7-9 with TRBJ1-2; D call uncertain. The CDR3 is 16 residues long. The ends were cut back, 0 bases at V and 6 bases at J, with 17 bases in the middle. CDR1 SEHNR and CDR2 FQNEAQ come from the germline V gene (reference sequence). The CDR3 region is CASSLASSHNTNGYTF. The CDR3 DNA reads TGTGCCAGCAGCTTAGCGTCTAGCCATAATACGAATGGCTACACCTTC.

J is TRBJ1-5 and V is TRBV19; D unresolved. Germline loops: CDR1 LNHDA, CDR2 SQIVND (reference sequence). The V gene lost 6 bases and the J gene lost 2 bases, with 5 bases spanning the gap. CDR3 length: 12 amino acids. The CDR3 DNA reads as TGTGCCAGTAGCGAGGGCAATCAGCCCCAGCATTTT. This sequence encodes CASSEGNQPQHF. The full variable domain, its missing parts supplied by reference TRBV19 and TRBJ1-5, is DGGITQSPKYLFRKEGQNVTLSCEQNLNHDAMYWYRQDPGQGLRLIYYSQIVNDFQKGDIAEGYSVSREKKESFPLTVTSAQKNPTAFYLCASSEGNQPQHFGDGTRLSIL.

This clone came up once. The CDR3 loop is CASRLGTGVDEQFF. The CDR3 coding sequence is TGTGCCAGCAGACTCGGGACAGGGGTCGATGAGCAGTTCTTC. This chain connects TRBV5-5 to TRBJ2-1, with TRBD1 matching 10 bases. Germline V gives CDR1 SGHKS, CDR2 YYEKEE (reference sequence). CDR3 length equals 14 residues. J was trimmed by 8 bases and V by 5 bases; bases with no gene match: 7.

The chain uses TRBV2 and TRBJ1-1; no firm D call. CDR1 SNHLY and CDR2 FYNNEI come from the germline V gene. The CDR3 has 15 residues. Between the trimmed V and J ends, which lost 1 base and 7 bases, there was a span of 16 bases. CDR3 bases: TGTGCCAGCAGTGAAGAGTCCGCCGGTCGCGGTGAAGCTTTCTTT. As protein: CASSEESAGRGEAFF.

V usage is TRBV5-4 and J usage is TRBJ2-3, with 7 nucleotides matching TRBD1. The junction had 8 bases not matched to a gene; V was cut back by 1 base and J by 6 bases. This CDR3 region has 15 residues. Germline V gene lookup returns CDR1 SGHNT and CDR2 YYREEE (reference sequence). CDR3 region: CASSLQGTAGDTQYF. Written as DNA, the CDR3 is TGTGCCAGCAGCTTGCAAGGGACAGCTGGGGATACGCAGTATTTT. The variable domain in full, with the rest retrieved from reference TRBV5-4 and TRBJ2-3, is ETGVTQSPTHLIKTRGQQVTLRCSSQSGHNTVSWYQQALGQGPQFIFQYYREEENGRGNFPPRFSGLQFPNYSSELNVNALELDDSALYLCASSLQGTAGDTQYFGPGTRLTVL.

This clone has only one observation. The CDR3 DNA sequence: TGCGCCAGCAGCTTGGAGGGACAGGGTCGTGGGGGGACTTTCTTT. Its protein product is CASSLEGQGRGGTFF. The V and J genes are TRBV5-1 and TRBJ1-1, with 9 bases lining up with TRBD1. V shed 0 bases and J 12 bases; nucleotides not matched to a gene: 12. Germline CDR1 SGHRS, CDR2 YFSETQ. The CDR3 spans 15 residues.

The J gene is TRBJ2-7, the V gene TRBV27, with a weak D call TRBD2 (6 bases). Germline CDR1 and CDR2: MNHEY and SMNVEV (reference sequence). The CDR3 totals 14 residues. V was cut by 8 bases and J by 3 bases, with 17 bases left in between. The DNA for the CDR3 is TGTGCCAGCGCACTGGGCGGAGGGTTCTACGAGCAGTACTTC. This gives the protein CASALGGGFYEQYF.

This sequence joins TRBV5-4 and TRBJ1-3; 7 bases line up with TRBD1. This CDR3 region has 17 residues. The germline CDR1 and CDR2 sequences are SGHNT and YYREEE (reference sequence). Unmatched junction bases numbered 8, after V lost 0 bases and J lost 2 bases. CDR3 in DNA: TGTGCCAGCAGCTTGGATTTAGGGGACAGTACTGGAAACACCATATATTTT. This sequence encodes CASSLDLGDSTGNTIYF. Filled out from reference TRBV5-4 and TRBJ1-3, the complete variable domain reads ETGVTQSPTHLIKTRGQQVTLRCSSQSGHNTVSWYQQALGQGPQFIFQYYREEENGRGNFPPRFSGLQFPNYSSELNVNALELDDSALYLCASSLDLGDSTGNTIYFGEGSWLTVV.

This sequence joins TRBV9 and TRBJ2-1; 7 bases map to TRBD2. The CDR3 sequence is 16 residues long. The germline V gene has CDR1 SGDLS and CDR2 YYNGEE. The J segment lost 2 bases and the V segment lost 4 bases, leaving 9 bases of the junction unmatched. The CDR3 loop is CASSQLSGQAYNEQFF. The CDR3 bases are TGTGCCAGCAGCCAACTTAGCGGGCAGGCCTACAATGAGCAGTTCTTC.

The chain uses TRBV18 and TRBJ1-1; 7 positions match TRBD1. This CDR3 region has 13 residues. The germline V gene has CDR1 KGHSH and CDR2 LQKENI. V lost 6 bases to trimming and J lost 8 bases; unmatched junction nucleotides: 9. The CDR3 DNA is TGTGCCAGCTCGCACAGGGGAACGAAAGAAGCTTTCTTT. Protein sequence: CASSHRGTKEAFF.

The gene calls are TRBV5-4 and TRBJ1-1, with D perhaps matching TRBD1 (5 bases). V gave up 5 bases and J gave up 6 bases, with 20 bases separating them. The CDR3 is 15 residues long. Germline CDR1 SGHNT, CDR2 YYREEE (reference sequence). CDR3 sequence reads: CASRVVGGGRSEAFF. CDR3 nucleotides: TGTGCCAGCAGGGTGGTTGGGGGGGGTCGGTCTGAAGCTTTCTTT.

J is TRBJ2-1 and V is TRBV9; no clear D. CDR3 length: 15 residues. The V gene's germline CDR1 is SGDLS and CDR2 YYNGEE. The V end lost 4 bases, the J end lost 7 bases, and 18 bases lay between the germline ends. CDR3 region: CASSPSDGLGNEQFF. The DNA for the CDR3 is TGTGCCAGCAGCCCTAGTGACGGTCTAGGTAATGAGCAGTTCTTC.

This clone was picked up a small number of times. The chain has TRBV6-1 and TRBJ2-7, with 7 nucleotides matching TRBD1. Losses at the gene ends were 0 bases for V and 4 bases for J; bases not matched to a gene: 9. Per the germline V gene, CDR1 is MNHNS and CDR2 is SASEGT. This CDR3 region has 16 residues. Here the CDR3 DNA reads TGTGCCAGCAGTGAAGCGGTCGGGACAGAAGCTTACGAGCAGTACTTC. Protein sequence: CASSEAVGTEAYEQYF.

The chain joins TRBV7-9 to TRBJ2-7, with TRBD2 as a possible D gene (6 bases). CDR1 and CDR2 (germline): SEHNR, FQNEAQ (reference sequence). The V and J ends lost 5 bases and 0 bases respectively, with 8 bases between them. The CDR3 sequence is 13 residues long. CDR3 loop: CASSLSGSYEQYF. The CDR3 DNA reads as TGTGCCAGCAGCCTTAGCGGCTCCTACGAGCAGTACTTC.